A single sample gave rise to the 22 T cell receptor beta chains below, sequenced in a study of blood T cell repertoires in COVID-19. Sequenced by immunoSEQ multiplex PCR; TCRdb stores in-frame clones only, minus some. This sample has about 150,000 clones, with over 75% found just once. Material for sequencing was peripheral blood. The receptor source for this set is a woman aged 55-69 years with active COVID-19.

The CDR3 spells CASSLPQLSGRTGNTIYF. In nucleotides, the CDR3 is TGTGCCAGCAGTTTACCCCAACTCTCGGGGAGGACTGGAAACACCATATATTTT. This chain joins TRBV28 and TRBJ1-3, with D unresolved. CDR3 length: 18 residues. Trimming left V 2 bases short and J 2 bases short, with 19 bases between. Per the germline V gene, CDR1 is MDHEN and CDR2 is SYDVKM.

This chain joins TRBV4-3 and TRBJ2-3; 8 bases are a match to TRBD2. Losses at the gene ends were 2 bases for V and 5 bases for J; bases not matched to a gene: 6. Germline-derived CDR1 and CDR2 are LGHNA and YSLEER. The CDR3 length is 15 residues. Here the CDR3 reads CASSQLYRGGDTQYF. The CDR3 DNA reads TGCGCCAGCAGCCAACTATACCGGGGGGGAGATACGCAGTATTTT.

V and J are TRBV7-6 and TRBJ2-7, with 11 bases lining up with TRBD2. The CDR3 is made up of 15 amino acids. Trimming removed 5 bases from V and 6 bases from J; junction bases left unmatched: 9. The germline CDR1 and CDR2 sequences are SGHVS and FNYEAQ. CDR3 nucleotide sequence: TGTGCCAGCAGCGTCAAGACTAGCGGGATCGGCGAGCAGTACTTC. The encoded protein is CASSVKTSGIGEQYF. The entire variable domain, with the rest obtained from reference TRBV7-6 and TRBJ2-7, is as follows: GAGVSQSPRYKVTKRGQDVALRCDPISGHVSLYWYRQALGQGPEFLTYFNYEAQQDKSGLPNDRFSAERPEGSISTLTIQRTEQRDSAMYRCASSVKTSGIGEQYFGPGTRLTVT.

The CDR3 sequence: CASSPDRGLDTQYF. The CDR3 DNA reads as TGTGCCAGTAGCCCGGACAGGGGGTTGGATACGCAGTATTTT. The chain joins TRBV19 to TRBJ2-3; 10 bases line up with TRBD1. The CDR3 loop spans 14 amino acids. Germline CDR1 and CDR2: LNHDA and SQIVND (reference sequence). After removal of 6 bases from V and 6 bases from J, the junction contained 6 bases not matched to a gene.

The V gene is TRBV7-3, the J gene TRBJ2-1, with a weak D call TRBD2 (6 bases). Trimming shortened V by 5 bases and J by 6 bases, and 17 bases separated the two germline ends. Germline values: CDR1 SGHTA, CDR2 FQGTGA. The CDR3 is made up of 15 amino acids. CDR3 in DNA: TGTGCCAGCAGCCCGTCCGGGAGCAAAGCCAATGAGCAGTTCTTC. It is translated as CASSPSGSKANEQFF.

V usage is TRBV7-9 and J usage is TRBJ2-5; D is uncertain. CDR1 is SEHNR, CDR2 FQNEAQ, per germline (reference sequence). The CDR3 is made up of 13 amino acids. Trimming removed 2 bases from V and 5 bases from J, with 9 bases in between. The CDR3 nucleotides are TGTGCCAGCAGCTTACTCTCACGGGAGACCCAGTACTTC. This encodes CASSLLSRETQYF.

The chain employs TRBV9 and TRBJ2-7, with TRBD2 matching over 9 bases. The CDR3 covers 16 residues. The trim removed 0 bases at V and 2 bases at J, leaving 6 bases unmatched. Germline-derived CDR1 and CDR2 are SGDLS and YYNGEE. This CDR3 reads CASSVGASGATYEQYF. CDR3 nucleotide sequence: TGTGCCAGCAGCGTAGGGGCTAGCGGGGCTACCTACGAGCAGTACTTC.

The chain uses TRBV7-8 and TRBJ2-7; D is ambiguous. Germline-derived CDR1 and CDR2 are SGHVS and FQNEAQ. This CDR3 spans 12 amino acids. Trimming shortened V by 6 bases and J by 2 bases, and 8 bases separated the two germline ends. CDR3 nucleotides: TGTGCCAGCAGTCACAATGCCTACGAGCAGTACTTC. Residues: CASSHNAYEQYF.

V usage is TRBV27 and J usage is TRBJ2-5; D might be TRBD1 (6 bases). Between the trimmed V and J ends, which lost 5 bases and 0 bases, there was a span of 10 bases. CDR1 MNHEY and CDR2 SMNVEV come from the germline V gene (reference sequence). The CDR3 has 14 residues. The CDR3 sequence: CASSPQGNQETQYF. In DNA form, the CDR3 reads TGTGCCAGCAGTCCCCAGGGGAACCAAGAGACCCAGTACTTC.

The CDR3: CASSQGGPTEAFF. The CDR3 DNA is TGTGCCAGCAGCCAAGGGGGACCCACTGAAGCTTTCTTT. The chain uses TRBV7-3 and TRBJ1-1, with D possibly matching TRBD1 (6 bases). Germline CDR1 and CDR2: SGHTA and FQGTGA. The CDR3 extends over 13 amino acids. The V end lost 5 bases, the J end lost 4 bases, and 11 bases lay between the germline ends.

J is TRBJ2-7 and V is TRBV4-3, with 11 bases fitting TRBD2. Germline lookup yields CDR1 LGHNA and CDR2 YSLEER. V was clipped by 2 bases and J by 3 bases; unmatched bases: 3. This CDR3 is built from 15 residues. This CDR3 is CASSQTSGRYYEQYF. In DNA form, the CDR3 reads TGCGCCAGCAGCCAAACTAGCGGGAGATACTACGAGCAGTACTTC.

The chain employs TRBV5-5 and TRBJ2-7, with 11 bases lining up with TRBD1. CDR1 SGHKS and CDR2 YYEKEE come from the germline V gene (reference sequence). This CDR3 region has 15 residues. J gave up 4 bases and V 4 bases, and 7 bases lay outside the gene matches. The CDR3: CASSSRDRGFYEQYF. For the CDR3, the DNA is TGTGCCAGCAGCAGCCGGGACAGGGGGTTTTACGAGCAGTACTTC.

A few counts support this clone. The rearrangement joins TRBV21-1 to TRBJ2-5; the table names TRBD1, a call not compared with the DNA. TRBV21-1 is described as a pseudogene. The CDR3 totals 16 residues. CDR3 DNA sequence: TGTGCCAGCAGCAAAGGGGCAGGGGGACGCCAAGAGACCCAGTACTTC. Amino acids: CASSKGAGGRQETQYF.

The chain uses TRBV4-3 and TRBJ2-1; D possibly corresponds to TRBD2 (5 bases). V was pared by 4 bases and J by 6 bases, with 13 bases between. From germline, CDR1 is LGHNA and CDR2 YSLEER. The CDR3 spans 14 residues. DNA for the CDR3: TGCGCCAGCAGCCGCCTCGAAGGGAGCAATGAGCAGTTCTTC. As protein: CASSRLEGSNEQFF.

The J gene is TRBJ1-1, the V gene TRBV28; D possibly corresponds to TRBD1 (6 bases). This CDR3 is 13 amino acids long. V dropped 6 bases and J dropped 0 bases, with 8 bases sitting between them. In germline, CDR1 is MDHEN, CDR2 SYDVKM. DNA for the CDR3: TGTGCCAGCAGGGGACACATGAACACTGAAGCTTTCTTT. As protein: CASRGHMNTEAFF.

The J gene is TRBJ2-3, the V gene TRBV12-5; 10 nucleotides agree with TRBD1. CDR3 length equals 17 residues. Trimming cost V 6 bases and J 5 bases; bases outside gene matches: 14. Looked up from germline, CDR1 is LGHNT and CDR2 is FRNRAP. The CDR3 region has the DNA TGTGCTAGTGGGGTGACTGCAGGGACAGGGGCGGTAGATACGCAGTATTTT. This sequence encodes CASGVTAGTGAVDTQYF.

V and J are TRBV28 and TRBJ2-1, with TRBD2 matching 14 bases. Germline V lookup: CDR1 MDHEN, CDR2 SYDVKM. The CDR3 is 16 amino acids. The J segment lost 9 bases and the V segment lost 3 bases, leaving 7 bases of the junction unmatched. This chain's CDR3 is CASSFLLGLAGVEQFF. The CDR3 DNA reads TGTGCCAGCAGTTTTTTACTGGGACTAGCGGGAGTTGAGCAGTTCTTC.

The gene calls are TRBV5-6 and TRBJ2-2, with D unresolved. V lost 0 bases, J lost 4 bases, and 13 bases lay in between. The CDR3 sequence is 16 residues long. Germline loops: CDR1 SGHDT, CDR2 YYEEEE. CDR3 region: CASSLASLIRTGELFF. In nucleotides, the CDR3 is TGTGCCAGCAGCTTGGCCTCACTTATACGCACCGGGGAGCTGTTTTTT.

This sequence joins TRBV18 and TRBJ2-2; 8 nucleotides line up with TRBD2. The CDR3 sequence is 15 residues long. The ends lost 3 bases at V and 9 bases at J; junction bases unmatched: 9. Per germline, CDR1 KGHSH and CDR2 LQKENI. CDR3 DNA: TGTGCCAGCTCACCCCCCGGGACTAGTTTCCGGGAGCTGTTTTTT. Its translation: CASSPPGTSFRELFF.

This chain connects TRBV5-1 to TRBJ2-3; D is uncertain. Germline assignment: CDR1 SGHRS and CDR2 YFSETQ. CDR3 size: 14 residues. Trimming left V 3 bases short and J 2 bases short, with 10 bases between. The CDR3 here is CASSYPGSTDTQYF. CDR3 in DNA: TGCGCCAGCAGCTATCCAGGCTCCACAGATACGCAGTATTTT.

This rearrangement joins TRBV3-1 (or the pseudogene TRBV3-2) to TRBJ2-5; D is perhaps TRBD1 (6 bases). The CDR3 extends over 17 amino acids. V lost 0 bases and J 7 bases, leaving 21 bases between the germline ends. Germline assignment: CDR1 LGHDT and CDR2 YNNKEL (reference sequence). The CDR3 here is CASSQDPGRGLQGTQYF. The CDR3 DNA sequence: TGTGCCAGCAGCCAAGATCCCGGCAGGGGCTTACAGGGGACCCAGTACTTC.

V is TRBV4-2 and J is TRBJ2-2; D may be TRBD2 (6 bases). Trimming shortened V by 4 bases and J by 6 bases, and 9 bases separated the two germline ends. CDR1 and CDR2 (germline): LGHNA, YNFKEQ. This CDR3 spans 13 amino acids. In nucleotides, the CDR3 is TGTGCCAGCAGCCGAACGGGGGCCGGGGAGCTGTTTTTT. Its protein product is CASSRTGAGELFF.